A single sample is the source of the 6 T cell receptor beta chains below, sequenced in a study of T cell repertoires and HLA-DP antigens. Using immunoSEQ multiplex PCR, the repertoire was profiled, and TCRdb retains in-frame clones only, with some absent. The repertoire includes roughly 120,000 clones, 90% to 95% of them detected once, and less than 0.35% sits in the top ten. These TCRs are of unknown antigen specificity. Source material: CD4+ T cells from PBMCs. These receptors all stem from a young woman in good health and CMV-seronegative.

The chain recombines TRBV7-3 with TRBJ2-1; 9 bases fit TRBD2. The CDR3 consists of 15 residues. V dropped 1 base and J dropped 2; count of bases not matched to a gene: 0. Germline CDR1 reads SGHTA; CDR2 reads FQGTGA. CDR3 nucleotides: TGTGCCAGCAGCTTAAGCGGGAGGGCCTACAATGAGCAGTTCTTC. Its translation: CASSLSGRAYNEQFF.

This clone was counted once. The rearrangement joins TRBV6-5 to TRBJ1-6; tentative D call: TRBD1 (5 bases). The CDR3 extends over 15 amino acids. V was pared by 2 bases and J by 6 bases, with 11 bases between. CDR1 is MNHEY and CDR2 is SVGAGI in the germline V gene. Written as DNA, the CDR3 is TGTGCCAGCAGTTACGAGGGGCAGACTAATTCACCCCTCCACTTT. Translated, it gives CASSYEGQTNSPLHF.

The chain carries TRBV7-9 and TRBJ2-5; TRBD1 agrees at 9 bases. The CDR3 has 15 residues. CDR1 SEHNR and CDR2 FQNEAQ come from the germline V gene (reference sequence). Trimming took 6 bases from V and 6 from J; bases not matched to a gene: 11. The CDR3 reads CASSPTGGLLQTQYF. The CDR3 DNA sequence: TGTGCCAGCAGTCCAACAGGGGGCCTGCTGCAGACCCAGTACTTC. Using reference TRBV7-9 and TRBJ2-5 for the parts outside the CDR3, the full variable domain is DTGVSQNPRHKITKRGQNVTFRCDPISEHNRLYWYRQTLGQGPEFLTYFQNEAQLEKSRLLSDRFSAERPKGSFSTLEIQRTEQGDSAMYLCASSPTGGLLQTQYFGPGTRLLVL.

Notes on this clone: The junction shows a germline mismatch at one end, possibly a read error. The V and J genes are TRBV10-2 and TRBJ1-5; 12 nucleotides match TRBD1. This CDR3 is 16 amino acids long. Looked up from germline, CDR1 is WSHSY and CDR2 is SAAADI. CDR3 protein: CASSELGTGGNQPQHF. The CDR3 DNA reads TGCGCCAGCAGTGAGCTGGGGACAGGGGGCAACCAGCCCCAGCATTTT.

V usage is TRBV9 and J usage is TRBJ2-1; D is uncertain. The V end lost 4 bases, the J end lost 10 bases, and 18 bases lay between the germline ends. The germline gives CDR1 SGDLS, CDR2 YYNGEE. The CDR3 is 14 amino acids. For the CDR3, the DNA is TGTGCCAGCAGCCCCCGGGCCAGCTCGGACGAGCAGTTCTTC. Translation: CASSPRASSDEQFF. Variable domain in full (rest from reference TRBV9 and TRBJ2-1): DSGVTQTPKHLITATGQRVTLRCSPRSGDLSVYWYQQSLDQGLQFLIQYYNGEERAKGNILERFSAQQFPDLHSELNLSSLELGDSALYFCASSPRASSDEQFFGPGTRLTVL.

This clone was seen only once. The chain has TRBV7-2 and TRBJ1-2; D might be TRBD1 (6 bases). V was cut by 5 bases and J by 7 bases, with 17 bases left in between. Germline CDR1 reads SGHTA; CDR2 reads FQGNSA. The CDR3 covers 14 residues. The CDR3 nucleotides read TGTGCCAGCAGCCCCGAAGGGGGGAATGGTGGCTACACCTTC. Protein product: CASSPEGGNGGYTF.